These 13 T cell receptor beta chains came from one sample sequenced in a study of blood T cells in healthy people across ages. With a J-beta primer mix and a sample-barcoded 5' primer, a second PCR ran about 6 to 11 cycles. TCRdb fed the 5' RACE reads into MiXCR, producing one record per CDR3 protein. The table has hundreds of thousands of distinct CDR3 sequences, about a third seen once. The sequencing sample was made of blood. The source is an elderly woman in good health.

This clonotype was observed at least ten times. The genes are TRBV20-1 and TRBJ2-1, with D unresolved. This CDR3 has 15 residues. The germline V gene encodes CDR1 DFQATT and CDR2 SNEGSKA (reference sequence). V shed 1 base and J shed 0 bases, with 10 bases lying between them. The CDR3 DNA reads TGCAGTGCTAGAGGGGTAGTTACCTCCTACAATGAGCAGTTCTTC. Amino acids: CSARGVVTSYNEQFF.

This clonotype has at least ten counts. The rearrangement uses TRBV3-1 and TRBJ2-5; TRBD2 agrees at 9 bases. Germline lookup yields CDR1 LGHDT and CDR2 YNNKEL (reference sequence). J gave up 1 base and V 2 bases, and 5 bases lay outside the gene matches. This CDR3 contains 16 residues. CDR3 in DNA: TGTGCCAGCAGCCAACGCGGGGGGGCCCGCCAAGAGACCCAGTACTTC. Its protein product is CASSQRGGARQETQYF.

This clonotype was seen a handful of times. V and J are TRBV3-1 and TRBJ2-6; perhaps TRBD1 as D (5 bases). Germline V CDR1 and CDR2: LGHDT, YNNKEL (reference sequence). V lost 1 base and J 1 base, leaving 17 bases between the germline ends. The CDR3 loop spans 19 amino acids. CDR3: CASSQAFQGKLSGANVLTF. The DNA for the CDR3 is TGTGCCAGCAGCCAAGCGTTTCAGGGAAAACTGTCTGGGGCCAACGTCCTGACTTTC. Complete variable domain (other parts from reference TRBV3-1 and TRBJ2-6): DTAVSQTPKYLVTQMGNDKSIKCEQNLGHDTMYWYKQDSKKFLKIMFSYNNKELIINETVPNRFSPKSPDKAHLNLHINSLELGDSAVYFCASSQAFQGKLSGANVLTFGAGSRLTVL.

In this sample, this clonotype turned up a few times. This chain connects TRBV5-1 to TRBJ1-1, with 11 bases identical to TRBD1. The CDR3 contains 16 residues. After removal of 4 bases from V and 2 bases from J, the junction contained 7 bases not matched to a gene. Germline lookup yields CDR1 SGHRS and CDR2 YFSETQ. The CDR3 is CASSQIGQGANTEAFF. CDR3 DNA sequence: TGCGCCAGCAGCCAAATCGGACAGGGGGCTAACACTGAAGCTTTCTTT.

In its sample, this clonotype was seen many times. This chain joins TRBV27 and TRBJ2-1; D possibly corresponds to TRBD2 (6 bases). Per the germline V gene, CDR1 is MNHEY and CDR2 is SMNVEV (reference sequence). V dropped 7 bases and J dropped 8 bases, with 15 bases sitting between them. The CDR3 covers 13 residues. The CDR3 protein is CASIRTNSDEQFF. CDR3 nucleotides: TGTGCCAGCATCCGGACTAATTCCGATGAGCAGTTCTTC.

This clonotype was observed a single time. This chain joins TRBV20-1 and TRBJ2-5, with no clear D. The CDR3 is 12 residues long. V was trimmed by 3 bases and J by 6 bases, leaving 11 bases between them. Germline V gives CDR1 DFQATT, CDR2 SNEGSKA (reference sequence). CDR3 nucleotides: TGCAGTGCTAGCCCCTCAAGGCAGACCCAGTACTTC. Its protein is CSASPSRQTQYF.

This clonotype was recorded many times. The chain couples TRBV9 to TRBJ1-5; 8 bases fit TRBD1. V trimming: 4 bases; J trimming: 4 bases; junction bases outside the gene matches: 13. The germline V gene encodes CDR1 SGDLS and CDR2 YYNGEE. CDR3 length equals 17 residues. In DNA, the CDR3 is TGTGCCAGCAGCCCTCCTCCCGACAGGGGCTTAAATCAGCCCCAGCATTTT. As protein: CASSPPPDRGLNQPQHF.

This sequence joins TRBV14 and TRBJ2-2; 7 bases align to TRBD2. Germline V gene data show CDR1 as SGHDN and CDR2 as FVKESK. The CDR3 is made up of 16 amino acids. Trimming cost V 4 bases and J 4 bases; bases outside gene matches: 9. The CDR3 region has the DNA TGTGCCAGCAGCCCCGTCCAGGGAGGGGCCACCGGGGAGCTGTTTTTT. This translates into CASSPVQGGATGELFF.

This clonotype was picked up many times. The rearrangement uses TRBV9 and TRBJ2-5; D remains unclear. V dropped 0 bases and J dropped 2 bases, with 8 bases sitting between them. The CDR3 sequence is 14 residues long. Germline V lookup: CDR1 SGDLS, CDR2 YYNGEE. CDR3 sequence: CASSVDIVQETQYF. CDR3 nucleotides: TGTGCCAGCAGCGTAGACATTGTACAAGAGACCCAGTACTTC.

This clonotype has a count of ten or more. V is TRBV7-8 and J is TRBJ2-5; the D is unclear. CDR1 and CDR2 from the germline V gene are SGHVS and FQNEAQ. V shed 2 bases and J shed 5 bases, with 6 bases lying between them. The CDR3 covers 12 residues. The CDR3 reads CASSLRAETQYF. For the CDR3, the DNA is TGTGCCAGCAGCTTAAGGGCGGAGACCCAGTACTTC.

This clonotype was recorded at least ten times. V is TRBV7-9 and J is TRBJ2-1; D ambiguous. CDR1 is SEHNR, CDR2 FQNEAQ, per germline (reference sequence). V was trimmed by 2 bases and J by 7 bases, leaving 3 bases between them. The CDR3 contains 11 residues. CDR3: CASSLINEQFF. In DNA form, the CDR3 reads TGTGCCAGCAGCTTAATAAATGAGCAGTTCTTC.

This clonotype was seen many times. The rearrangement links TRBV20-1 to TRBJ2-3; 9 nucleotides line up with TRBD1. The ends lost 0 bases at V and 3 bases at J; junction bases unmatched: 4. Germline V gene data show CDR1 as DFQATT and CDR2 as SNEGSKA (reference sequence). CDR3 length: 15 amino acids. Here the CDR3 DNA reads TGCAGTGCTAGAGAACACAGGGGGCGTACAGATACGCAGTATTTT. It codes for CSAREHRGRTDTQYF.

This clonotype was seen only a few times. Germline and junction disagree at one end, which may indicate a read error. This chain's CDR3 is CASSRDGQGLAENIQYF. In DNA form, the CDR3 reads TGTGCCAGCAGTAGGGACGGACAGGGGCTAGCCGAAAACATTCAGTACTTC. The V call is TRBV6-2 or TRBV6-3, the J call TRBJ2-4, with TRBD1 matching 9 bases. The CDR3 is 17 amino acids. Germline V lookup: CDR1 MNHEY, CDR2 SVGEGT.